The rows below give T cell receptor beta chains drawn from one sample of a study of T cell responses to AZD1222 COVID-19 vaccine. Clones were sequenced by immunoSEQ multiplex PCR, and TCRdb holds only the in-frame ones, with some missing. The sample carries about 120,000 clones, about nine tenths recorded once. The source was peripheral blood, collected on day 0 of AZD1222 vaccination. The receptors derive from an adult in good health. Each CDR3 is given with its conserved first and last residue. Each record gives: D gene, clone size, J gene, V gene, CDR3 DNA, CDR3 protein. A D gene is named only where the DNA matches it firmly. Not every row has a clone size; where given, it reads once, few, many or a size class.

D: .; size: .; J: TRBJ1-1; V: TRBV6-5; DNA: TGTGCCAGCAGTTACTCGGGAGGGCTTGGGACTGAAGCTTTCTTT; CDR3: CASSYSGGLGTEAFF
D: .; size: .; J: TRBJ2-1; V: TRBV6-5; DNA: TGTGCCAGCAGTCCAAGGCTGTTAGGGGACAATGAGCAGTTCTTC; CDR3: CASSPRLLGDNEQFF
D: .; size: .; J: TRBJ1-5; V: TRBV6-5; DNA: TGTGCCAGCAGTCCCCAGGTAAATCAGCCCCAGCATTTT; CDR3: CASSPQVNQPQHF
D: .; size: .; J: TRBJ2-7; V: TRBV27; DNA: TGTGCCAGCAGCCCTACAGGGTCGGCCTACGAGCAGTACTTC; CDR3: CASSPTGSAYEQYF
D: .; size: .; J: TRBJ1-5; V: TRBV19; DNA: TGTGCCAGTAGTATGCCGGGGCTTGGGGGCAATCAGCCCCAGCATTTT; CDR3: CASSMPGLGGNQPQHF
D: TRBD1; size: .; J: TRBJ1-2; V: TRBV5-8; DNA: TGTGCCAGCAGCTTGACAGGGGAGTATGGCTACACCTTC; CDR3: CASSLTGEYGYTF
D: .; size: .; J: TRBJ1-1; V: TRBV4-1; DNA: TGCGCCAGCAGCCAAGAAGCAGTAGGGCGAGCTTTCTTT; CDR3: CASSQEAVGRAFF
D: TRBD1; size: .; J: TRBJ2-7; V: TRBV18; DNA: TGTGCCAGCTCACACGAACAGGGGGCTTTTTACGAGCAGTACTTC; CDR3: CASSHEQGAFYEQYF
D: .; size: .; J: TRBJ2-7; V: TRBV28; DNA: TGTGCCAGCAGCCGGGGGGCCGGCGAGCAGTACTTC; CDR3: CASSRGAGEQYF
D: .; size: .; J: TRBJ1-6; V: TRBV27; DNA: TGTGCCAGCAGTTTATCAAGGGGGAACTCCTATAATTCACCCCTCCACTTT; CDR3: CASSLSRGNSYNSPLHF
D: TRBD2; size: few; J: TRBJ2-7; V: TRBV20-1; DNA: TGCAGTGCTAGTTTTCTAGCGGGAGTCAACGAGCAGTACTTC; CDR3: CSASFLAGVNEQYF
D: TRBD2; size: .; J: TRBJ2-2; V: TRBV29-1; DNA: TGCAGCGTTGTATCCGGGACTAGCGGGCTGTTGACCGGGGAGCTGTTTTTT; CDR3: CSVVSGTSGLLTGELFF
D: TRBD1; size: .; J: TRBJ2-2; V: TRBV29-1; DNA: TGCAGCGTTAACACAGGGGGCAGCACCGGGGAGCTGTTTTTT; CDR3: CSVNTGGSTGELFF
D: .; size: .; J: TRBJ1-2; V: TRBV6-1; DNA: TGTGCCAGCAGTGAAAAGGACTCTCCTAACTATGGCTACACCTTC; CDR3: CASSEKDSPNYGYTF
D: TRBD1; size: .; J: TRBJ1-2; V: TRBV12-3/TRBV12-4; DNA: TGTGCCAGCACCATAGGGGGCAACTATGGCTACACCTTC; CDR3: CASTIGGNYGYTF